This is a list of T cell receptor beta chains from one sample in a study of blood T cell repertoires in COVID-19. Assay: immunoSEQ multiplex PCR; the TCRdb copy retains only in-frame clones and omits some. Of about 260,000 clones in the sample, around 84% were seen once. What was sequenced was peripheral blood. All receptors derive from a woman in her sixties with COVID-19, enrolled during active disease. The CDR3 runs from the conserved cysteine through the conserved F or W. A D gene is named only where the DNA matches it firmly. Clone size is shown for a subset of rows, as once, few, many or a class of expanded clone.

D	V	size	J	DNA	CDR3
NA	TRBV28	NA	TRBJ2-7	TGTGCCAGCAGTTTTGAGAGGAGCTCCTACGAGCAGTACTTC	CASSFERSSYEQYF
TRBD1	TRBV4-1	NA	TRBJ2-1	TGCGCCAGCAGCGTCGCAGGGGGAACCTACAATGAGCAGTTCTTC	CASSVAGGTYNEQFF
TRBD1	TRBV6-2/TRBV6-3	NA	TRBJ2-1	TGTGCCAGCAGCTCAGGGGGTTATGAGCAGTTCTTC	CASSSGGYEQFF
TRBD1	TRBV28	NA	TRBJ2-1	TGTGCCGGCAGTAGGGGACAGGTTAATGAGCAGTTCTTC	CAGSRGQVNEQFF
NA	TRBV30	NA	TRBJ1-2	TGTGCCTGGAGTGTACTTGGTCGGGGGGGCTCGGCTGGCTACACCTTC	CAWSVLGRGGSAGYTF
TRBD2	TRBV2	NA	TRBJ2-3	TGTGCCAGCAGCGCCGGGTCTCCCGGTAGGGGCGGGAGGGGTACGCAGTATTTT	CASSAGSPGRGGRGTQYF
NA	TRBV29-1	NA	TRBJ2-7	TGCAGCGTCGGACATTCCTACGAGCAGTACTTC	CSVGHSYEQYF
NA	TRBV7-3	NA	TRBJ2-1	TGTGCCAGCAGCGAAATTACTGCCGGGACTCTAAAGAATGAGCAGTTCTTC	CASSEITAGTLKNEQFF
NA	TRBV4-1	NA	TRBJ1-6	TGCGCCAGCAGCGAAGGTGACAGGATTAATTCACCCCTCCACTTT	CASSEGDRINSPLHF
NA	TRBV5-6	NA	TRBJ1-5	TGTGCCAGCAGCGGCGGCATGGGTCAGCCCCAGCATTTT	CASSGGMGQPQHF
NA	TRBV29-1	NA	TRBJ1-2	TGCAGCGTCCAGGGGTTTGGCTACACCTTC	CSVQGFGYTF
NA	TRBV30	NA	TRBJ1-1	TGTGCCTGGAGCGCCGACAGGCACCTTAACACTGAAGCTTTCTTT	CAWSADRHLNTEAFF
TRBD1	TRBV28	NA	TRBJ1-6	TGTGCCAGCAGTTTCAACAGGGGGTCCCCCCTCCACTTT	CASSFNRGSPLHF
TRBD1	TRBV18	NA	TRBJ2-7	TGTGCCAGCTCACTGGGGACAGCTATCTACGAGCAGTACTTC	CASSLGTAIYEQYF
NA	TRBV28	NA	TRBJ1-2	TGTGCCAGCAGTGTCCGGTCGGGCTACACCTTC	CASSVRSGYTF
TRBD2	TRBV4-2	NA	TRBJ2-1	TGTGCCAGCAGCCAAGTTCTGGCGGGAGGGAACAATGAGCAGTTCTTC	CASSQVLAGGNNEQFF
TRBD2	TRBV9	NA	TRBJ2-1	TGTGCCAGCAGCGTAGTGAGTAGCGGGACCTACAATGAGCAGTTCTTC	CASSVVSSGTYNEQFF
NA	TRBV28	few	TRBJ2-4	TGTGCCAGCAGTTTCAGGGTAAACATTCAGTACTTC	CASSFRVNIQYF
TRBD1	TRBV5-4	few	TRBJ2-1	TGTGCCAGCAGCTCTAAAGGCGGGACAGGGGTCGAGTTCTTC	CASSSKGGTGVEFF
NA	TRBV7-9	once	TRBJ1-2	TGTGCCAGCAGCCGGGCGCGGGCTGCAGGTGGCTACACCTTC	CASSRARAAGGYTF
NA	TRBV6-5	NA	TRBJ2-5	TGTGAGGAGGCCCCAACCCAAGAGACCCAGTACTTC	CEEAPTQETQYF
NA	TRBV5-5	NA	TRBJ1-1	TGTGCCAGCAGCCGCCAGGGACAGAACACTGAAGCTTTCTTT	CASSRQGQNTEAFF
TRBD2	TRBV18	NA	TRBJ2-1	TGTGCCAGCTCACCAGGTCAGACTAGCGGGAGTTCCTACAATGAGCAGTTCTTC	CASSPGQTSGSSYNEQFF
NA	TRBV19	NA	TRBJ1-1	NA	CASSTSLKLSLVRF
TRBD2	TRBV25-1	NA	TRBJ2-7	TGTGCCAGCACCGGGGGGTCCTACGAGCAGTACTTC	CASTGGSYEQYF
NA	TRBV7-8	NA	TRBJ1-2	TGTGCCAGCAGCCCCCGGTCCGGGGTTAACTATGGCTACACCTTC	CASSPRSGVNYGYTF
NA	TRBV2	NA	TRBJ1-2	TGTGCCAGCAGTGAGGGCAGGGCAGGTGGCTACACCTTC	CASSEGRAGGYTF
NA	TRBV5-1	NA	TRBJ2-3	TGCGCCAGCAGCCGATCGGGGGAGTTCACAGATACGCAGTATTTT	CASSRSGEFTDTQYF
TRBD1	TRBV6-5	NA	TRBJ1-5	TGTGCCAGCAGGGCGGTCCAGGGGGTTAGTCAGCCCCAGCATTTT	CASRAVQGVSQPQHF
NA	TRBV5-8	NA	TRBJ2-3	TGTGCCAGCAGCTTGGATACGGGAACAGATACGCAGTATTTT	CASSLDTGTDTQYF
TRBD2	TRBV2	NA	TRBJ2-3	TGTGCCAGCATCATTCTAGCGGGAGTAGCCGTTTATACGCAGTATTTT	CASIILAGVAVYTQYF
NA	TRBV7-4	NA	TRBJ1-1	TGTGCCAGCAGCCCCCCATATGGGGCCACCAAGACCGAAGCTTTCTTT	CASSPPYGATKTEAFF
TRBD1	TRBV28	NA	TRBJ1-2	TGTGCCAGCAGTTGGGACAGACTCAACTATGGCTACACCTTC	CASSWDRLNYGYTF
TRBD1	TRBV30	NA	TRBJ2-7	TGTGCCTCCGGGACAGGGGACTACGAGCAGTACTTC	CASGTGDYEQYF
NA	TRBV9	NA	TRBJ2-5	TGTGCCATTAAAACGGGATCCACAGTCACCCAGTACTTC	CAIKTGSTVTQYF
NA	TRBV10-3	NA	TRBJ2-7	TGTGCCATCAGTGAGGACAGGTCCCACGAGCAGTACTTC	CAISEDRSHEQYF
TRBD1	TRBV6-5	NA	TRBJ1-5	TGTGCCAGCAGCTTGGACAGGGTAAATCAGCCCCAGCATTTT	CASSLDRVNQPQHF
TRBD1	TRBV27	NA	TRBJ1-5	TGTGCCAGCACCAGCTTGGGACAGGGGAATCAGCCCCAGCATTTT	CASTSLGQGNQPQHF
TRBD2	TRBV11-2	NA	TRBJ2-5	TGTGCCAGCAGCCCAGGACTAGCGGGAGGGCCGGAACAAGAGACCCAGTACTTC	CASSPGLAGGPEQETQYF
NA	TRBV5-1	NA	TRBJ2-5	TGCGCCAGCAGTCGGAACAGAGACCAAGAGACCCAGTACTTC	CASSRNRDQETQYF
TRBD2	TRBV6-1	NA	TRBJ2-1	TGTGCCAGCAGTGAAGCGCTTCGGGGACTAGCGGGAGGGCCAGGGTACAATGAGCAGTTCTTC	CASSEALRGLAGGPGYNEQFF